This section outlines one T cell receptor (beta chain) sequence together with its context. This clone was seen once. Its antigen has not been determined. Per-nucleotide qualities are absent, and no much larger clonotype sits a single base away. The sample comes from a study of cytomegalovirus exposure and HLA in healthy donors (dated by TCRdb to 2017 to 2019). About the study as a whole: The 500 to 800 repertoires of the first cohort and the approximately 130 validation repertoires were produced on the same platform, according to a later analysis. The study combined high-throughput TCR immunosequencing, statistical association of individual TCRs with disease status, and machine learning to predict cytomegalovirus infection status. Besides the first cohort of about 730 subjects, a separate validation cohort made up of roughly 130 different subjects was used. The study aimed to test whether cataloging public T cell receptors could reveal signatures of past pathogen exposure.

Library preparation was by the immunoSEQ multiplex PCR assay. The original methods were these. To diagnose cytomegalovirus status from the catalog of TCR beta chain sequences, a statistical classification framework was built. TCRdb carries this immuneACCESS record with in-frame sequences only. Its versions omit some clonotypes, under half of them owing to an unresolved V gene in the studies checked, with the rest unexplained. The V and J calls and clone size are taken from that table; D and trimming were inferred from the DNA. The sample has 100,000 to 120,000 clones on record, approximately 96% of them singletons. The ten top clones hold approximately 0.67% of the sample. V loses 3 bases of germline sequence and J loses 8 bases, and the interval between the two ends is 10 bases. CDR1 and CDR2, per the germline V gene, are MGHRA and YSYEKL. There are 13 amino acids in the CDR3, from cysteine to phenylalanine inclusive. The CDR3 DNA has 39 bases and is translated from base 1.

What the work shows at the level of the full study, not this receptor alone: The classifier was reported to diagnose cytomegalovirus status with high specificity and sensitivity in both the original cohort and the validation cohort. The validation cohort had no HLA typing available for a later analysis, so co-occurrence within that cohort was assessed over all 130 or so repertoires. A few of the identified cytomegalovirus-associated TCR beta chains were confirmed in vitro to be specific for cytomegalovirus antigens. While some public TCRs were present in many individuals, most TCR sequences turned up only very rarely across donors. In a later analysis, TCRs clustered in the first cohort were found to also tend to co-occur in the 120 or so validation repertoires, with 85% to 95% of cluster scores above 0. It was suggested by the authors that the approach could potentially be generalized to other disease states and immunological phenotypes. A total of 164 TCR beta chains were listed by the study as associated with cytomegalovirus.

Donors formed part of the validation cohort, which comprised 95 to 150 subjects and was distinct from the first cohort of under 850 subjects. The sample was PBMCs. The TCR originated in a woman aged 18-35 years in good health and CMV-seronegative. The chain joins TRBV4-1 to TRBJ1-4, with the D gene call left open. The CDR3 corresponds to CASSQLSGEKLFF. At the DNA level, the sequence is TGCGCCAGCAGCCAGCTGTCGGGGGAAAAACTGTTTTTT.